This entry lists 31 T cell receptor beta chains sequenced from one sample in a study of CD8+ T cells in alopecia areata. Specified treatment: oral pan-JAK inhibitor, 5-10 mg twice daily. RNA, once extracted, was reverse transcribed into cDNA for use as the sequencing template. TCRdb keeps only in-frame clones here, not all; method: immunoSEQ multiplex PCR. The sample records hundreds of thousands of clones, less than 45% being singletons. The source material was CD4+ T cells sorted from blood, sampled between weeks 30 and 35, from a patient treated with tofacitinib. Source of these receptors: a human donor with alopecia areata.

The rearrangement links TRBV11-2 to TRBJ2-5; weak D call: TRBD1 (6 bases). Germline V CDR1 and CDR2: SGHAT, FQNNGV. The CDR3 loop spans 16 amino acids. Trimming shortened V by 1 base and J by 5 bases, and 17 bases separated the two germline ends. The CDR3 DNA is TGTGCCAGCAGCTTAGGTGGGACAACCCTAAAGGAGACCCAGTACTTC. Residues: CASSLGGTTLKETQYF.

This clone was seen a handful of times. The chain is built from TRBV7-2 and TRBJ2-7; D call uncertain. The CDR3 covers 16 residues. Germline values: CDR1 SGHTA, CDR2 FQGNSA. V was shortened by 6 bases and J by 1 base, with 19 bases between the two germline ends. CDR3 amino acids: CASSSFPSEESYEQYF. The DNA for the CDR3 is TGTGCCAGCAGTTCTTTCCCCTCCGAGGAATCCTACGAGCAGTACTTC.

At least ten counts were recorded for this clone. The sample contains more than one DNA sequence encoding this CDR3. The chain carries TRBV28 and TRBJ2-5, with TRBD1 matching 9 bases. This CDR3 is 15 amino acids long. Trimming removed 3 bases from V and 1 base from J; junction bases left unmatched: 3. Germline CDR1 reads MDHEN; CDR2 reads SYDVKM. CDR3: CASSLTGGGQETQYF. As DNA, the CDR3 is TGTGCCAGCAGTTTGACAGGGGGAGGCCAAGAGACCCAGTACTTC.

The chain joins TRBV29-1 to TRBJ1-2; 7 nucleotides align to TRBD1. The junction had 12 bases not matched to a gene; V was cut back by 1 base and J by 4 bases. Germline lookup yields CDR1 SQVTM and CDR2 ANQGSEA. CDR3 length: 16 residues. The DNA for the CDR3 is TGCAGCGTTGAAGGGTACAGGGGTAGGGGCTCCTATGGCTACACCTTC. Encoded protein: CSVEGYRGRGSYGYTF.

This chain joins TRBV6-5 and TRBJ2-3; no clear D. This CDR3 contains 15 residues. The germline gives CDR1 MNHEY, CDR2 SVGAGI. Between the trimmed V and J ends, which lost 6 bases and 2 bases, there was a span of 15 bases. For the CDR3, the DNA is TGTGCCAGCAGGAGTAGGGCACGACTCACAGATACGCAGTATTTT. Protein sequence: CASRSRARLTDTQYF.

The chain recombines TRBV6-1 with TRBJ1-2, with D maybe TRBD1 (6 bases). Trimming removed 6 bases at V and 6 bases at J, with 17 bases between. The CDR3 runs to 14 residues. Germline CDR1 is MNHNS and CDR2 is SASEGT. CDR3 DNA: TGTGCCAGCAGGGTCCGGGGGCCAGCGGATGGCTACACCTTC. Translated, it gives CASRVRGPADGYTF.

The chain recombines TRBV29-1 with TRBJ1-1; D unresolved. V lost 6 bases and J 0 bases, leaving 11 bases between the germline ends. The CDR3 is 13 residues long. The germline CDR1 and CDR2 sequences are SQVTM and ANQGSEA. The chain's CDR3 is CSVSRVMNTEAFF. The CDR3 DNA follows: TGCAGCGTGAGTCGTGTGATGAACACTGAAGCTTTCTTT.

The gene calls are TRBV18 and TRBJ2-1, with 9 bases fitting TRBD2. Germline CDR1 reads KGHSH; CDR2 reads LQKENI. The trim removed 5 bases at V and 8 bases at J, leaving 10 bases unmatched. The CDR3 extends over 15 amino acids. The CDR3 is CASSTLAGVKDEQFF. CDR3 DNA: TGTGCCAGCTCAACATTAGCGGGAGTTAAGGATGAGCAGTTCTTC.

V usage is TRBV2 and J usage is TRBJ2-7, with D hard to call. Trimming removed 3 bases at V and 3 bases at J, with 15 bases between. Germline-derived CDR1 and CDR2 are SNHLY and FYNNEI. The CDR3 contains 15 residues. The CDR3 loop is CASSDLGPLGYEQYF. In nucleotides, the CDR3 is TGTGCCAGCAGTGATTTGGGCCCTCTGGGCTACGAGCAGTACTTC.

This clone was seen a few times. The chain has TRBV2 and TRBJ2-1; 8 bases agree with TRBD2. The CDR3 covers 14 residues. From germline, CDR1 is SNHLY and CDR2 FYNNEI. The ends lost 4 bases at V and 5 bases at J; junction bases unmatched: 4. The CDR3 nucleotides are TGTGCCAGCAGTGTCCTAGCGGGCGACAATGAGCAGTTCTTC. Encoded protein: CASSVLAGDNEQFF.

This clone was counted only a few times. An end of the junction does not agree with germline; a read error may underlie this. The rearrangement links TRBV6-1 to TRBJ1-1; no clear D. This CDR3 region has 13 residues. Germline V lookup: CDR1 MNHNS, CDR2 SASEGT. The CDR3 DNA follows: TGTGCCAGCAATGAAAGACTGAACACTGAAGCTTTCTTT. Encoded protein: CASNERLNTEAFF.

V is TRBV7-3 and J is TRBJ2-7; 8 nucleotides line up with TRBD2. The CDR3 totals 14 residues. Germline V gene sequence: CDR1 SGHTA, CDR2 FQGTGA. V was pared by 5 bases and J by 6 bases, with 9 bases of the junction left unmatched. The CDR3 nucleotides are TGTGCCAGCAGCCCCGCACCGGGAGGGGGCGAGCAGTACTTC. Protein product: CASSPAPGGGEQYF. Complete variable domain (other parts from reference TRBV7-3 and TRBJ2-7): GAGVSQTPSNKVTEKGKYVELRCDPISGHTALYWYRQSLGQGPEFLIYFQGTGAADDSGLPNDRFFAVRPEGSVSTLKIQRTERGDSAVYLCASSPAPGGGEQYFGPGTRLTVT.

This rearrangement joins TRBV7-3 to TRBJ2-1; 14 nucleotides match TRBD2. J lost 0 bases, V lost 1 base, and 5 bases had no gene match. Germline V gene sequence: CDR1 SGHTA, CDR2 FQGTGA. The CDR3 has 19 residues. In DNA, the CDR3 is TGTGCCAGCAGCTTAAGAGGGACTAGCGGGAGAAGCTCCTACAATGAGCAGTTCTTC. Protein sequence: CASSLRGTSGRSSYNEQFF.

This clone came up a few times. This specimen includes other DNA sequences encoding the same CDR3. The gene calls are TRBV30 and TRBJ1-1; 7 nucleotides line up with TRBD1. Germline V lookup: CDR1 GTSNPN, CDR2 SVGIG (reference sequence). With V trimmed by 7 bases and J by 1 base, 3 bases remained unmatched. The CDR3 covers 12 residues. The CDR3 loop is CASHRGNTEAFF. In DNA, the CDR3 is TGTGCCTCACACAGGGGGAACACTGAAGCTTTCTTT.

This clone was counted a single time. V and J are TRBV5-6 and TRBJ1-5; D is uncertain. The germline gives CDR1 SGHDT, CDR2 YYEEEE. This CDR3 region has 14 residues. V dropped 7 bases and J dropped 1 base, with 12 bases sitting between them. The CDR3 nucleotides are TGTGCCAGCCGACGGCGTGGAAGCAATCAGCCCCAGCATTTT. This codes for CASRRRGSNQPQHF. The entire variable domain, with the rest obtained from reference TRBV5-6 and TRBJ1-5, is as follows: DAGVTQSPTHLIKTRGQQVTLRCSPKSGHDTVSWYQQALGQGPQFIFQYYEEEERQRGNFPDRFSGHQFPNYSSELNVNALLLGDSALYLCASRRRGSNQPQHFGDGTRLSIL.

The rearrangement joins TRBV6-5 to TRBJ1-2; D unresolved. Germline V gives CDR1 MNHEY, CDR2 SVGAGI. Trimming took off 4 bases at V and 7 bases at J, with 10 bases between the two ends. This CDR3 region has 12 residues. CDR3 sequence (DNA): TGTGCCAGCAGTTGGTCAGGCTCTGGCTACACCTTC. Its protein product is CASSWSGSGYTF.

This chain connects TRBV30 to TRBJ1-1; unclear D gene. In germline, CDR1 is GTSNPN, CDR2 SVGIG (reference sequence). The CDR3 runs to 15 residues. Trimming pared 2 bases from V and 3 bases from J, leaving 16 bases between. CDR3 region: CAWSRKGLEDTEAFF. Here the CDR3 DNA reads TGTGCCTGGAGTCGAAAGGGCTTAGAGGACACTGAAGCTTTCTTT.

CDR3 sequence: CAISEGSSRRGYTF. Written as DNA, the CDR3 is TGTGCCATCAGTGAGGGTTCCTCCCGGAGGGGCTACACCTTC. V usage is TRBV10-3 and J usage is TRBJ1-2, with unresolved D. CDR1 and CDR2 (germline): ENHRY, SYGVKD. This CDR3 comprises 14 residues. The V gene lost 2 bases and the J gene lost 8 bases, with 15 bases spanning the gap.

The V and J genes are TRBV30 and TRBJ2-2, with TRBD2 as a possible D gene (6 bases). Per germline, CDR1 GTSNPN and CDR2 SVGIG (reference sequence). The CDR3 is 14 residues long. Trimming pared 5 bases from V and 2 bases from J, leaving 12 bases between. In DNA, the CDR3 is TGTGCCTGGGCGGGACTTTTTAACACCGGGGAGCTGTTTTTT. As protein: CAWAGLFNTGELFF.

The rearrangement joins TRBV10-3 to TRBJ2-7; D possibly corresponds to TRBD2 (6 bases). The V end was cut by 10 bases, the J end by 1 base, with 8 bases between. The CDR3 loop spans 11 amino acids. The V gene's germline CDR1 is ENHRY and CDR2 SYGVKD. DNA of the CDR3: TGTGCCAGCGGGACTTCCTACGAGCAGTACTTC. It is translated as CASGTSYEQYF.

The chain employs TRBV7-9 and TRBJ1-2; D gene unclear. CDR1 and CDR2 from the germline V gene are SEHNR and FQNEAQ (reference sequence). The CDR3 has 15 amino acids. V was clipped by 0 bases and J by 4 bases, with 12 bases between them. CDR3 DNA sequence: TGTGCCAGCAGCTTAGCCTCGGGCATAGGCTATGGCTACACCTTC. Translated, it gives CASSLASGIGYGYTF.

In its sample, this clone was seen a few times. This chain connects TRBV5-1 to TRBJ1-2, with D maybe TRBD1 (6 bases). Trimming stripped 1 base from V and 0 bases from J, with 10 bases between. In germline, CDR1 is SGHRS, CDR2 YFSETQ. The CDR3 runs to 15 residues. This CDR3 is CASSLRDISNYGYTF. The CDR3 DNA sequence: TGCGCCAGCAGCTTGCGGGACATCTCTAACTATGGCTACACCTTC.

This clone showed up just a few times. The chain joins TRBV11-2 to TRBJ2-1; tentatively, D is TRBD1 or TRBD2 (5 bases each). This CDR3 is built from 16 residues. The V and J ends lost 1 base and 0 bases respectively, with 10 bases between them. CDR1 and CDR2 from the germline V gene are SGHAT and FQNNGV. The CDR3 reads CASSLGGVSSYNEQFF. CDR3 DNA sequence: TGTGCCAGCAGCTTAGGAGGGGTGAGCTCCTACAATGAGCAGTTCTTC.

This clone was seen a few times. The chain recombines TRBV5-6 with TRBJ2-3; 8 nucleotides agree with TRBD1. This CDR3 has 14 amino acids. With 3 bases clipped from V and 2 bases from J, the junction kept 2 bases outside the gene matches. Germline V gene sequence: CDR1 SGHDT, CDR2 YYEEEE. The CDR3 loop is CASSWDRSTDTQYF. The CDR3 coding sequence is TGTGCCAGCAGCTGGGACAGGTCCACAGATACGCAGTATTTT.

This chain uses TRBV5-8 with TRBJ2-3; perhaps TRBD2 as D (5 bases). Germline CDR1 reads SGHTS; CDR2 reads YDEGEE. The CDR3 is 13 amino acids. V was clipped by 0 bases and J by 6 bases, with 8 bases between them. CDR3 residues: CASSLAGVDTQYF. The CDR3 DNA sequence: TGTGCCAGCAGCTTGGCCGGGGTGGATACGCAGTATTTT. The full variable domain, its missing parts supplied by reference TRBV5-8 and TRBJ2-3, is EAGVTQSPTHLIKTRGQQATLRCSPISGHTSVYWYQQALGLGLQFLLWYDEGEERNRGNFPPRFSGRQFPNYSSELNVNALELEDSALYLCASSLAGVDTQYFGPGTRLTVL.

V gene TRBV18 combines with J gene TRBJ2-7; the match to TRBD1 covers 7 bases. This CDR3 spans 15 amino acids. Germline CDR1 KGHSH, CDR2 LQKENI. J was trimmed by 7 bases and V by 2 bases; bases with no gene match: 11. CDR3 amino acids: CASSPFKTGPWEQYF. The CDR3 coding sequence is TGTGCCAGCTCACCATTCAAGACAGGGCCTTGGGAGCAGTACTTC. Complete variable domain (other parts from reference TRBV18 and TRBJ2-7): NAGVMQNPRHLVRRRGQEARLRCSPMKGHSHVYWYRQLPEEGLKFMVYLQKENIIDESGMPKERFSAEFPKEGPSILRIQQVVRGDSAAYFCASSPFKTGPWEQYFGPGTRLTVT.

V usage is TRBV30 and J usage is TRBJ1-3; D call uncertain. Germline V CDR1 and CDR2: GTSNPN, SVGIG (reference sequence). The CDR3 totals 13 residues. The ends were cut back, 2 bases at V and 0 bases at J, with 5 bases in the middle. This chain's CDR3 is CAWSLYSGNTIYF. The CDR3 bases are TGTGCCTGGAGTCTCTACTCTGGAAACACCATATATTTT.

This clone was found a few times. The same CDR3 arises from other DNA sequences in this sample as well. The chain has TRBV20-1 and TRBJ2-7; no clear D gene. Trimming took 0 bases from V and 4 from J, leaving 4 bases between them. This CDR3 has 11 amino acids. Germline lookup yields CDR1 DFQATT and CDR2 SNEGSKA (reference sequence). The CDR3 nucleotides are TGCAGTGCTAGAGACGCATACGAGCAGTACTTC. It translates to CSARDAYEQYF.

The chain carries TRBV10-3 and TRBJ1-5; TRBD1 might be the D (6 bases). CDR3 length: 15 amino acids. The germline gives CDR1 ENHRY, CDR2 SYGVKD. V was cut by 2 bases and J by 7 bases, with 15 bases left in between. The CDR3 nucleotides are TGTGCCATCAGTGAGAACCACAGGGCGGAGCAGCCCCAGCATTTT. Its translation: CAISENHRAEQPQHF.

Only a few counts were recorded for this clone. This CDR3 reads CARAGGATGDTGELFF. CDR3 DNA: TGTGCCAGAGCCGGGGGGGCGACAGGCGACACCGGGGAGCTGTTTTTT. The V and J genes are TRBV27 and TRBJ2-2, with 8 bases lining up with TRBD2. Germline trimming cut 9 bases from V and 3 bases from J; bases unmatched to any gene: 12. The CDR3 is 16 amino acids. CDR1 is MNHEY and CDR2 is SMNVEV in the germline V gene (reference sequence).

This clone appeared a few times. CDR3 protein: CASSLTGTSGGSSYEQYF. The CDR3 nucleotides are TGTGCCAGCAGCCTTACCGGGACTAGCGGGGGTAGCTCCTACGAGCAGTACTTC. This chain connects TRBV7-3 to TRBJ2-7, with 14 bases lining up with TRBD2. In germline, CDR1 is SGHTA, CDR2 FQGTGA. The CDR3 totals 18 residues. With V trimmed by 5 bases and J by 0 bases, 9 bases remained unmatched.